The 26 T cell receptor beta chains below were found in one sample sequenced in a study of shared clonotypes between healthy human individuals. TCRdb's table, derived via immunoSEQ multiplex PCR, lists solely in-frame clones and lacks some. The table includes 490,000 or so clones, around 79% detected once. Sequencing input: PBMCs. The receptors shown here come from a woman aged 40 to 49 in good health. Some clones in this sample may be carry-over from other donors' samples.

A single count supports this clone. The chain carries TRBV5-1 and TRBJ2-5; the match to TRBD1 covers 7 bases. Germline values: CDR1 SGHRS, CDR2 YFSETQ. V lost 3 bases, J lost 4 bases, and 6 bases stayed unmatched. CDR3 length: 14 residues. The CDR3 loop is CASSSEGARETQYF. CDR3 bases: TGCGCCAGCAGCTCTGAGGGGGCACGAGAGACCCAGTACTTC.

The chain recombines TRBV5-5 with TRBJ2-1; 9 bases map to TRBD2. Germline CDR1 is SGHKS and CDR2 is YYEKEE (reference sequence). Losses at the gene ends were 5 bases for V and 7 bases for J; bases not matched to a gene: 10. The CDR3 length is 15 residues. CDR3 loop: CASSLIAGAGNEQFF. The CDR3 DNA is TGTGCCAGCAGTCTGATAGCGGGAGCGGGGAATGAGCAGTTCTTC.

The CDR3 DNA follows: TGTGCCAGCATCGTAATGGGGGCGCCGGGCACTGAAGCTTTCTTT. Translated: CASIVMGAPGTEAFF. The rearrangement links TRBV28 to TRBJ1-1; D might be TRBD1 (6 bases). V lost 7 bases and J lost 4, with 19 bases in between. CDR1 and CDR2 from the germline V gene are MDHEN and SYDVKM. The CDR3 runs to 15 residues.

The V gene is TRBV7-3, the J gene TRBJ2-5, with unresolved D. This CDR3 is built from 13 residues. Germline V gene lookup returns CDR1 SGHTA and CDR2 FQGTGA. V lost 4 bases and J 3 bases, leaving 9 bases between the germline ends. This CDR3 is CASSSRREETQYF. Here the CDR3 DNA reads TGTGCCAGCAGCTCACGTAGGGAAGAGACCCAGTACTTC.

CDR3 coding DNA: TGCGCCAGCAGCTTGACAGGGGTTGTAGACGAGCAGTACTTC. Translated, it gives CASSLTGVVDEQYF. The rearrangement uses TRBV5-1 and TRBJ2-7; 7 bases are a match to TRBD1. There are 14 residues in the CDR3. J lost 5 bases, V lost 1 base, and 6 bases had no gene match. Germline V gene sequence: CDR1 SGHRS, CDR2 YFSETQ. The complete variable domain, with remaining parts taken from reference TRBV5-1 and TRBJ2-7, reads KAGVTQTPRYLIKTRGQQVTLSCSPISGHRSVSWYQQTPGQGLQFLFEYFSETQRNKGNFPGRFSGRQFSNSRSEMNVSTLELGDSALYLCASSLTGVVDEQYFGPGTRLTVT.

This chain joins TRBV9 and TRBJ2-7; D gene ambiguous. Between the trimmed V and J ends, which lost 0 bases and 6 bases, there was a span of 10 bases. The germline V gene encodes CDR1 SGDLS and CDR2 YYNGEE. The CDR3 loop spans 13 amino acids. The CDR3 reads CASSVADGLEQYF. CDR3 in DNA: TGTGCCAGCAGCGTAGCTGATGGGCTCGAGCAGTACTTC.

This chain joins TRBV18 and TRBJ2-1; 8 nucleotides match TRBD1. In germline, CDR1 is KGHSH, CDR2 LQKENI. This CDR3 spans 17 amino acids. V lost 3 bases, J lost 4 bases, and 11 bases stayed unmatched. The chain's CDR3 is CASSPIQQGARYNEQFF. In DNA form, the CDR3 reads TGTGCCAGCTCACCGATTCAGCAGGGGGCCCGGTACAATGAGCAGTTCTTC.

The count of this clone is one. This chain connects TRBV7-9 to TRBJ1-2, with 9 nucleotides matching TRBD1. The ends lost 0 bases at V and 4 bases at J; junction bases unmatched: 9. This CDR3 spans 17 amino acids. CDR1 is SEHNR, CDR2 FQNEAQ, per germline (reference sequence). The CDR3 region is CASSLARGTGTIYGYTF. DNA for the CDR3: TGTGCCAGCAGCTTAGCGAGGGGGACAGGGACGATCTATGGCTACACCTTC.

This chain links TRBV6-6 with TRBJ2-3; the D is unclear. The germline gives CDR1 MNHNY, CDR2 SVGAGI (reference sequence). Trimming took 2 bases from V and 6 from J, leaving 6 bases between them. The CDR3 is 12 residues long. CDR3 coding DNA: TGTGCCAGCAGTTACAGGCTGGATACGCAGTATTTT. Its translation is CASSYRLDTQYF.

The CDR3 protein is CASSMGLAGGPGNEQFF. The CDR3, as DNA: TGCGCCAGCAGCATGGGACTAGCGGGAGGGCCGGGTAATGAGCAGTTCTTC. The chain combines TRBV5-1 with TRBJ2-1; 16 nucleotides match TRBD2. This CDR3 contains 17 residues. CDR1 and CDR2 (germline): SGHRS, YFSETQ. Germline trimming cut 4 bases from V and 7 bases from J; bases unmatched to any gene: 8. Full variable domain (missing parts from reference TRBV5-1 and TRBJ2-1): KAGVTQTPRYLIKTRGQQVTLSCSPISGHRSVSWYQQTPGQGLQFLFEYFSETQRNKGNFPGRFSGRQFSNSRSEMNVSTLELGDSALYLCASSMGLAGGPGNEQFFGPGTRLTVL.

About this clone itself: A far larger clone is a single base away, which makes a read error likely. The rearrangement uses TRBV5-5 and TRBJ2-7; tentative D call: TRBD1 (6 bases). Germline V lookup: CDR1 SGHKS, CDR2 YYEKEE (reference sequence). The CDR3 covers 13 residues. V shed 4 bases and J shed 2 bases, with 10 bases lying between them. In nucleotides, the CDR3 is TGTGCCAGCAGCAAGGACAGAGCCTACGAGCAGTACTTC. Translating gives CASSKDRAYEQYF.

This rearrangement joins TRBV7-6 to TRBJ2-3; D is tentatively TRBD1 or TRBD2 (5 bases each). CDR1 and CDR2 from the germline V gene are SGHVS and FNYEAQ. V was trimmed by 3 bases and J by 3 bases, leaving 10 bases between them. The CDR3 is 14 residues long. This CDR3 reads CASSLGVRTDTQYF. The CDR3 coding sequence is TGTGCCAGCAGCTTGGGGGTAAGGACAGATACGCAGTATTTT.

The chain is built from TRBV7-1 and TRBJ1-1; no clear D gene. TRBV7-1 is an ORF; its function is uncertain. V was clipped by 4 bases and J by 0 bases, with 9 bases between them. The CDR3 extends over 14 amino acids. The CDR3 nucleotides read TGTGCCAGCAGCTTAGACTCGGTGAACACTGAAGCTTTCTTT. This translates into CASSLDSVNTEAFF.

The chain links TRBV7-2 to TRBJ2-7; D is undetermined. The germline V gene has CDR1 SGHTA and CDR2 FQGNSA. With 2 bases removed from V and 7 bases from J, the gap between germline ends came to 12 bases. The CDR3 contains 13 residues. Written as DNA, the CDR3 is TGTGCCAGCAGCTTATTCTACCAAGCAGAGCAGTACTTC. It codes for CASSLFYQAEQYF.

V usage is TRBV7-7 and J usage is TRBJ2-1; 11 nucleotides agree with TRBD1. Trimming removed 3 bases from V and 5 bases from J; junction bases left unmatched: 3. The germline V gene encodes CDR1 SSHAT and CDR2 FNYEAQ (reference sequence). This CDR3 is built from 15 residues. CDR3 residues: CASSLGTGGHNEQFF. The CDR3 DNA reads TGTGCCAGCAGCTTGGGGACAGGGGGTCACAATGAGCAGTTCTTC.

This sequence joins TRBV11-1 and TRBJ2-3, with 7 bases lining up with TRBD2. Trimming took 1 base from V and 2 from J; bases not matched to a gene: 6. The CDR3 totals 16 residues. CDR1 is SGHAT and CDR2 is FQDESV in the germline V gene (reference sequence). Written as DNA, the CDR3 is TGTGCCAGCAGCTTAGTGAGCCTAGCGGCCACAGATACGCAGTATTTT. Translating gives CASSLVSLAATDTQYF.

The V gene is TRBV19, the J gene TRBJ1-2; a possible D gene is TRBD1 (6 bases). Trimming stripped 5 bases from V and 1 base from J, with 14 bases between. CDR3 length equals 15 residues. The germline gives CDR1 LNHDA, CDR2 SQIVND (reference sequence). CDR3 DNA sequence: TGTGCCAGTAGTCCCATTACAGGGTTTAACTATGGCTACACCTTC. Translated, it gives CASSPITGFNYGYTF. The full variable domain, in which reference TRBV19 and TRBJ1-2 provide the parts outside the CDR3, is DGGITQSPKYLFRKEGQNVTLSCEQNLNHDAMYWYRQDPGQGLRLIYYSQIVNDFQKGDIAEGYSVSREKKESFPLTVTSAQKNPTAFYLCASSPITGFNYGYTFGSGTRLTVV.

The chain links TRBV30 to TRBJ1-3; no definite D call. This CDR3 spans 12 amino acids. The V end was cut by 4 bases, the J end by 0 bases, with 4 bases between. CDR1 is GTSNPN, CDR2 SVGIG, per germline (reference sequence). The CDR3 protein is CAWTGSGNTIYF. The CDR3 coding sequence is TGTGCCTGGACCGGCTCTGGAAACACCATATATTTT.

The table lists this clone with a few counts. Here the CDR3 DNA reads TGTGCCAGCAGCGAGCAGTCAGCCGACTATGGCTACACCTTC. It codes for CASSEQSADYGYTF. The J gene is TRBJ1-2, the V gene TRBV5-4, with unresolved D. The CDR3 contains 14 residues. Germline CDR1 and CDR2: SGHNT and YYREEE (reference sequence). V lost 4 bases and J 3 bases, leaving 13 bases between the germline ends.

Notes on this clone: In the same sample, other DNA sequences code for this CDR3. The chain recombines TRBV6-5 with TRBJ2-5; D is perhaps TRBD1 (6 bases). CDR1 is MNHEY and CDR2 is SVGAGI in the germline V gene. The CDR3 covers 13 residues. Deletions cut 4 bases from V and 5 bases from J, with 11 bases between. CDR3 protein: CASSSGQTETQYF. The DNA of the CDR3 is TGTGCCAGCAGTTCGGGACAAACGGAGACCCAGTACTTC.

CDR3 sequence reads: CASSLAWAGPTETQYF. The CDR3 coding sequence is TGTGCCAGCAGCTTGGCCTGGGCAGGGCCAACAGAGACCCAGTACTTC. The rearrangement links TRBV5-5 to TRBJ2-5, with D perhaps TRBD1 (5 bases). The CDR3 is 16 amino acids. V was trimmed by 0 bases and J by 4 bases, leaving 16 bases between them. Germline loops: CDR1 SGHKS, CDR2 YYEKEE (reference sequence). Looking up the rest from reference TRBV5-5 and TRBJ2-5 gives the full variable domain: DAGVTQSPTHLIKTRGQQVTLRCSPISGHKSVSWYQQVLGQGPQFIFQYYEKEERGRGNFPDRFSARQFPNYSSELNVNALLLGDSALYLCASSLAWAGPTETQYFGPGTRLLVL.

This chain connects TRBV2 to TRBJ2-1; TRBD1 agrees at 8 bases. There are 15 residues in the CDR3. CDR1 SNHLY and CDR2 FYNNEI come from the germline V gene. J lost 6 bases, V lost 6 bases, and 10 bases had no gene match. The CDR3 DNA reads TGTGCCAGCAGGGTCAGGACAGGGAATTCCAATGAGCAGTTCTTC. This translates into CASRVRTGNSNEQFF.

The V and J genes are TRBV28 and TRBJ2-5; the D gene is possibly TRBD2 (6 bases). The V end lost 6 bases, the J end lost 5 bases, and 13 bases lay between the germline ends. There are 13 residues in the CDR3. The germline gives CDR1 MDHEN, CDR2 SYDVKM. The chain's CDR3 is CASSLGGWETQYF. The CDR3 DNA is TGTGCCAGCAGCCTGGGGGGTTGGGAGACCCAGTACTTC.

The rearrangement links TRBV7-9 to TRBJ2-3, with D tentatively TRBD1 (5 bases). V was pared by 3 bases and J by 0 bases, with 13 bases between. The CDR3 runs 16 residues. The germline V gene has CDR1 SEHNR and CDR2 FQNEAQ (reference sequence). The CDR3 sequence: CASSFRREASTDTQYF. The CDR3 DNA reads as TGTGCCAGCAGCTTTCGCAGGGAAGCAAGCACAGATACGCAGTATTTT.

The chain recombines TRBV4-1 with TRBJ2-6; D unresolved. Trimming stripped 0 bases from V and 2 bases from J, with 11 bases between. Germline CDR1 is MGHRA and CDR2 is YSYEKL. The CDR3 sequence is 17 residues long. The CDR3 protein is CASSQDPGGPGANVLTF. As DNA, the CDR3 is TGCGCCAGCAGCCAAGACCCAGGTGGTCCTGGGGCCAACGTCCTGACTTTC.

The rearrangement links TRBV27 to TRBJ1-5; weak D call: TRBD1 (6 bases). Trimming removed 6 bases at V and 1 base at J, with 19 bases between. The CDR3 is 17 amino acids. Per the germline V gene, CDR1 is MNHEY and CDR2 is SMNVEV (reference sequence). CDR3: CASSRSTGTNSNQPQHF. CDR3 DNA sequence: TGTGCCAGCAGCCGCTCTACAGGGACTAACAGCAATCAGCCCCAGCATTTT.